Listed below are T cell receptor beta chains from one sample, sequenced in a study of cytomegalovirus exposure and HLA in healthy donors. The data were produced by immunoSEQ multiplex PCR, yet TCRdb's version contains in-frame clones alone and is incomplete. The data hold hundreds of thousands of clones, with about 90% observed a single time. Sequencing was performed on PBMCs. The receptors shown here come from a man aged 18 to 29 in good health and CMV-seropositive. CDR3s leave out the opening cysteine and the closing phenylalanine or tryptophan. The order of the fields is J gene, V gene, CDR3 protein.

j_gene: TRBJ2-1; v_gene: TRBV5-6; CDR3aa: ASSFQVDEQF
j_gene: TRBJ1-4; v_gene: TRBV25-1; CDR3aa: ASSWGKSATNEKLF
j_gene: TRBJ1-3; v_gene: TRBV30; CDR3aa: AWRGGGYLSGNTIY
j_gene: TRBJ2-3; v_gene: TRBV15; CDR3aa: ATSREGGTDTQY
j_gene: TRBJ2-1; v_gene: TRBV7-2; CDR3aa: ASIPLQGWNEQF
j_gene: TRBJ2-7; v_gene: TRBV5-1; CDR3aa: ASREGVWGDSYEQY
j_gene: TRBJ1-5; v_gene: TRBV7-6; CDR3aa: ASSLGQGNQPQH
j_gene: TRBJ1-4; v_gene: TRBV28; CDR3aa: ASSLFLKGQGREKLF
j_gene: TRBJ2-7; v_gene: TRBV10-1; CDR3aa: ASSEWATGNEQY
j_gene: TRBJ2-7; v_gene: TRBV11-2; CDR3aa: ASSVGVPLSYEQY
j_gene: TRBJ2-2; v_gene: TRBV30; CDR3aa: ASKQGELVTGELF
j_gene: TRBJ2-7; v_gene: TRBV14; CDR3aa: ASSQDWASEGSYEQY
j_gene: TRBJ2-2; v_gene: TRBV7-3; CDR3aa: ASSPSRGTENTGELF
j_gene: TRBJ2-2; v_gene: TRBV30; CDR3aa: AWRKGTWELF
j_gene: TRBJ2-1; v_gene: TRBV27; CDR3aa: ASSYGGLGHYNEQF
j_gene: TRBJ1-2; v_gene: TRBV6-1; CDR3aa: ASNLSGGSNYGYT
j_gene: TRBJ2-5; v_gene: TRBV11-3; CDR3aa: ASSLGGLAEETQY
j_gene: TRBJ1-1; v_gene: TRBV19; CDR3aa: ASSITRDREAF
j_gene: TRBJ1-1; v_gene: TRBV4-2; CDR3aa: ASSPTGVNTEAF
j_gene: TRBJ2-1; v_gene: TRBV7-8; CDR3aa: ASSLYGSSYNEQF
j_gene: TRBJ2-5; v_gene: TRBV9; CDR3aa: ASSVAPRHEETQY
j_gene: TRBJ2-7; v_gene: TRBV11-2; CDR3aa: ASSAGTGVYEQY
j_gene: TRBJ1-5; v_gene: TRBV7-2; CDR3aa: ASSLGGAGNQPQH
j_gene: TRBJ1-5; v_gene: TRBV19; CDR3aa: ASSWGHISNQPQH
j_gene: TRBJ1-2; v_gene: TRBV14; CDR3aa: ASSQEIGGDGYT
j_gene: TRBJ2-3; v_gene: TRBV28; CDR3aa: ASRRFSGGSDTQY
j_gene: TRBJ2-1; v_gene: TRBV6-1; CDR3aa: ASKGLAESNEQF
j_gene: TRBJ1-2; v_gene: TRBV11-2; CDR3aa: ASSVSGTGGFYGYT
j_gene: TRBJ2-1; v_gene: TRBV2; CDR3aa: ASKLSVNNEQF
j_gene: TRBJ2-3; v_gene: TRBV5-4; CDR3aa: ASSLPGGPGDTQY
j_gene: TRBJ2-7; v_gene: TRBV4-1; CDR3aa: ASSQGPGGEQY
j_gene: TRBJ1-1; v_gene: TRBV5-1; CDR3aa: ASSLKGASTEAF
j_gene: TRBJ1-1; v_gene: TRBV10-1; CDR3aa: ASSRDANTEAF
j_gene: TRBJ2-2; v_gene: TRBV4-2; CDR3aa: ASSLPTGELF
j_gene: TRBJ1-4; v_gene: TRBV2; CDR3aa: ASTDTFKGGLF
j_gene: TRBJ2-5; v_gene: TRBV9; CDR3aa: ASSPRGGGVMTQY
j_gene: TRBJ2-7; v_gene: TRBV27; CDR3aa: ASSLWAPPVGEQY
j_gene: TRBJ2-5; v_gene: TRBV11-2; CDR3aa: ASSLGAGGETQY
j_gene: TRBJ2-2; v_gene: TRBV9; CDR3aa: ASSVDLSDAGGPNTGELF
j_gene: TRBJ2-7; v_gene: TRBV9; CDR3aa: ASSVTAGPYEQY
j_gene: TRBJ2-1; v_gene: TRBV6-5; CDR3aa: ASSPGQVYNEQF
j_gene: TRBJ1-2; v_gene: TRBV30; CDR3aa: AWSKAGQGYYGYT
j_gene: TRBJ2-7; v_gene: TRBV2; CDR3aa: ASSEQGYEQY
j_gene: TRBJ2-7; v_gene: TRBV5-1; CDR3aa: ASSPARSRDEQY
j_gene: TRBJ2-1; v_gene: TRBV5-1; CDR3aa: ASSLRSSYNEQF
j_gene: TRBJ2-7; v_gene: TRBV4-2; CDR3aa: ASSQDVASGVSYEQY